This T cell receptor (beta chain) was recovered during a study of blood T cell repertoires in COVID-19. About the study: Samples came from the United States, Italy and Spain, spanning acute and convalescent COVID-19.

Original data processing: From reference gene primer amplification, estimates of nucleated cell counts were derived. The table came from immunoSEQ multiplex PCR; TCRdb's copy has only in-frame clones and leaves some out. V, J and clone size are those of that table, while D and trimming were read from the DNA. The table lists about 210,000 clones, 65% to 85% of them singletons. The CDR3 length is 13 residues. The V gene lost 1 base and the J gene lost 4 bases, with 7 bases spanning the gap. The germline gives CDR1 SGHAT, CDR2 FQNNGV. This clone was detected many times. The TCR was taken from a woman between 50 and 59 years old with acute or convalescent COVID-19. The sample comprised peripheral blood. The genes are TRBV11-2 and TRBJ1-2; D ambiguous. CDR3 in DNA: TGTGCCAGCAGCTTAGGGTACAGCTATGGCTACACCTTC. Translation: CASSLGYSYGYTF.